This TCR beta chain was captured in a study of blood T cells in healthy people across ages (dated by TCRdb to 2013 to 2016). Study-wide context: Template switching captured roughly one uniquely barcoded TCR beta cDNA molecule per two T cells in model experiments. For two donors (one aged 18 to 30 and one aged 80 or older), the study analyzed two additional independent replicas of 1 million unique cDNA reads from the same blood draw. Donors of different ages were randomly distributed across sequencing lanes to avoid experimental bias. Four age groups were formed from the donors: young (average about 16 years), middle-aged (around 37), aged (roughly 58) and long-lived (roughly 81). The study measured age-related changes in TCR beta repertoire diversity using deep sequencing normalized with unique cDNA molecular identifiers.

Systemically healthy Caucasian individuals from Russia, around 38 in total and aged roughly 6 to 95 years, were included as donors. Approximately 9.3 milliliters of peripheral blood were drawn from each donor into EDTA-treated Vacutainer tubes. PBMCs were isolated by Ficoll-Paque density-gradient centrifugation, with at least 7 million obtained per sample. Total RNA was extracted from PBMCs with Trizol reagent, with at least 5 micrograms obtained per sample. For every donor, flow cytometry on a PBMC aliquot measured the percentage of naive CD45RAhigh/CD27high T cells. A note on this clonotype: The target of this receptor is not known. Base qualities are not recorded, but no much larger clone differs from it by a single base.

CDR1 SEHNR and CDR2 FQNEAQ are derived from the germline V gene (reference sequence). The trim is 6 bases for V and 10 bases for J, with a gap of 19 bases between the germline ends. CDR3 length: 15 amino acids, cysteine to phenylalanine. Only the CDR3 region is kept as DNA, spanning 45 bases read in frame from base 1. Study-wide findings and limitations: As age increased, observed TCR beta diversity per million T cells dropped in a roughly linear way, and a significant reduction was already evident by age 40. The CMV infection status of donors was not known, potentially confounding age-related changes in expanded clonotypes. Compared with the aged group, more naive CD4+ T cells, fewer expanded clones and increased TCR diversity were shown by the long-lived group, suggesting age selection. Since profiling was done on bulk unsorted PBMCs, naive and antigen-experienced compartments could not be conclusively compared. Total diversity estimates from one million sequenced T cells were considered lower bounds and underestimates. There was a strong correlation between observed TCR beta diversity and the percentage of naive T cells measured by flow cytometry.

The protocol used for the library was 5' RACE. The data were produced on an Illumina HiSeq 2500. The second PCR ran for roughly 7 to 11 cycles and used a J-beta primer mix along with a sample-barcoded 5' primer. Each TCR beta cDNA molecule received a unique molecular identifier from a template-switch 5' adaptor carrying 12 random nucleotides. Each sample yielded at least 3 million CDR3-containing paired-end reads. First-strand cDNA synthesis was performed from all RNA using the Mint cDNA synthesis kit, with priming by a TRBC-specific oligonucleotide. After uracil-DNA glycosylase treatment, a first 18-cycle PCR used universal primers M1SS and BC2_uni_R on all cDNA. For the original study's pipeline: For normalization, 1 million high-quality reads were randomly selected from each sample, with every read carrying a distinct molecular identifier. Reads with shared molecular identifiers were discarded instead of being binned into consensus sequences. MiTCR, set to a Q25 quality threshold and the strictest error-elimination algorithm, was used for CDR3 identification, clonotype clustering and error correction. A nonparametric unseen species model with Euler transformation was used to estimate lower-bound total TCR beta diversity. TCRdb reprocessed the public reads (quality trimming at Q25 with fastp, clone calling with MiXCR) and kept in-frame beta chains. Entries that share a CDR3 protein sequence are merged under the most common genes and DNA. TCRdb, rather than the study authors, made the V and J calls. The sample has about 1.8 million distinct CDR3 sequences on record, 49% of them singletons. The ten largest clones represent less than 2.5% of the sample.

This clonotype was sampled from a woman between 40 and 55 years old in good health. The chain is encoded by TRBV7-9 joined to TRBJ1-6; the D gene is possibly TRBD1, with 6 bases matching. The sequenced sample was blood. The sequenced DNA is TGTGCCAGCAGTGGGGGGGCCTTTGCGGACTCACCCCTCCACTTT. It translates to CASSGGAFADSPLHF.